A selection of T cell receptor beta chains follows, all from one sample in a study of human T cells and chemical hapten exposure. TCRdb fed the RACE reads into MiXCR, producing one record per CDR3 protein. The data hold fewer than 100,000 distinct CDR3 sequences, with 8.6% observed a single time. Sequences were obtained from whole blood. The receptors were gathered from a female donor in good health. Some clones in this sample may be carry-over from other donors' samples. Both conserved end residues are part of each CDR3. A D gene is named only where the DNA matches it firmly. Size is stated for part of the rows, as once, few or many counts, or as a class when the clone is expanded.

CDR3aa	CDR3nt	d_gene	v_gene	j_gene	abundance	len
CASRRTPSYEQYF	TGTGCCAGCCGAAGGACTCCCTCCTACGAGCAGTACTTC	NA	TRBV5-6	TRBJ2-7	many	13
CASSSRTHNYGYTF	TGTGCCAGCAGCTCTAGGACCCACAACTATGGCTACACCTTC	NA	TRBV13	TRBJ1-2	many	14
CASSSYRGGRSDTQYF	TGTGCCAGCAGCTCTTACAGAGGGGGGCGATCAGATACGCAGTATTTT	NA	TRBV7-8	TRBJ2-3	NA	16
CASSYGSRLNYGYTF	TGTGCCAGCAGTTACGGCAGCAGACTTAACTATGGCTACACCTTC	NA	TRBV6-6	TRBJ1-2	many	15
CASSPFWTGDGDTQYF	TGTGCCAGCAGTCCCTTCTGGACAGGGGACGGAGATACGCAGTATTTT	TRBD1	TRBV6-5	TRBJ2-3	NA	16
CASSQDWGARGYTF	TGTGCCAGCAGCCAAGATTGGGGAGCGCGAGGCTACACCTTC	NA	TRBV3-1	TRBJ1-2	many	14
CASLRDRFTDTQYF	TGTGCCAGCTTACGGGACAGGTTCACAGATACGCAGTATTTT	TRBD1	TRBV18	TRBJ2-3	NA	14
CSATWGSNEKLFF	TGCAGTGCCACCTGGGGAAGTAATGAAAAACTGTTTTTT	NA	TRBV20-1	TRBJ1-4	few	13
CASSFGSEDQPQHF	TGTGCCAGCAGTTTCGGATCGGAGGATCAGCCCCAGCATTTT	NA	TRBV28	TRBJ1-5	few	14
CSAKAGWNTEAFF	TGCAGTGCTAAAGCCGGTTGGAACACTGAAGCTTTCTTT	NA	TRBV20-1	TRBJ1-1	many	13
CASSSTGPRGDTQYF	TGCGCCAGCAGCTCTACGGGACCCCGGGGAGATACGCAGTATTTT	NA	TRBV5-1	TRBJ2-3	NA	15
CAISGGSHEQYF	TGTGCCATCAGTGGAGGGAGCCACGAGCAGTACTTC	NA	TRBV10-3	TRBJ2-7	many	12
CAVQASPGALYEQYF	TGTGCCGTCCAAGCCTCGCCCGGGGCCCTATACGAGCAGTACTTC	NA	TRBV10-3	TRBJ2-7	NA	15
CASSPARGADTQYF	TGTGCCAGCAGCCCCGCACGGGGCGCAGATACGCAGTATTTT	NA	TRBV7-2	TRBJ2-3	few	14
CSAAGGAVTEAFF	TGCAGTGCTGCCGGGGGCGCGGTCACTGAAGCTTTCTTT	NA	TRBV20-1	TRBJ1-1	NA	13
CASSQANLLNTEAFF	TGTGCCAGCAGCCAAGCGAATCTCCTGAACACTGAAGCTTTCTTT	NA	TRBV14	TRBJ1-1	few	15
CASRTGGFRQPQHF	TGTGCCAGCAGGACAGGGGGCTTTCGTCAGCCCCAGCATTTT	TRBD1	TRBV12-3/TRBV12-4	TRBJ1-5	few	14
CSARDGGHVVEKLFF	TGCAGTGCTAGAGATGGGGGACATGTCGTTGAAAAACTGTTTTTT	NA	TRBV20-1	TRBJ1-4	NA	15
CASSLRGEIDTQYF	TGCGCCAGCAGCTTGAGGGGTGAGATAGATACGCAGTATTTT	NA	TRBV5-1	TRBJ2-3	NA	14
CASSLREETQYF	TGTGCCAGCAGTTTAAGGGAAGAGACCCAGTACTTC	NA	TRBV12-3/TRBV12-4	TRBJ2-5	few	12
CASSLVPLGDYTF	TGTGCCAGCAGCTTAGTCCCCCTAGGCGACTACACCTTC	NA	TRBV7-2	TRBJ1-2	few	13
CASSYTDTQYF	TGTGCCAGCAGCTACACAGATACGCAGTATTTT	NA	TRBV7-2	TRBJ2-3	many	11
CASKSDSAYEQYF	TGTGCCAGCAAGTCGGACAGTGCCTACGAGCAGTACTTC	NA	TRBV28	TRBJ2-7	many	13
CASSSEQGVDQPQHF	TGTGCCAGCAGTTCCGAACAGGGGGTGGATCAGCCCCAGCATTTT	TRBD1	TRBV6-2/TRBV6-3	TRBJ1-5	many	15
CASSTRQGSNEQFF	TGTGCCAGCAGCACTCGACAGGGAAGTAATGAGCAGTTCTTC	TRBD1	TRBV13	TRBJ2-1	NA	14
CASSQVPGYNEQFF	TGTGCCAGCAGCCAAGTCCCAGGCTACAATGAGCAGTTCTTC	NA	TRBV14	TRBJ2-1	NA	14
CSVGTDSNQPQHF	TGCAGCGTGGGGACGGATAGCAATCAGCCCCAGCATTTT	NA	TRBV29-1	TRBJ1-5	few	13
CASSQDPSGGALTGELFF	TGCGCCAGCAGCCAAGATCCTAGCGGGGGGGCCCTCACCGGGGAGCTGTTTTTT	TRBD2	TRBV4-3	TRBJ2-2	NA	18
CSARATDTQYF	TGCAGTGCTAGGGCCACAGATACGCAGTATTTT	NA	TRBV20-1	TRBJ2-3	many	11
CATSDWTSGADTQYF	TGTGCCACCAGTGACTGGACTAGCGGGGCAGATACGCAGTATTTT	TRBD2	TRBV24-1	TRBJ2-3	NA	15
CASSLMRASYNSPLHF	TGTGCCAGCAGTTTGATGAGAGCGTCCTATAATTCACCCCTCCACTTT	NA	TRBV12-3/TRBV12-4	TRBJ1-6	NA	16
CASSYYRLGSSYEQYF	TGTGCCAGCAGTTATTACAGACTCGGTAGCTCCTACGAGCAGTACTTC	NA	TRBV6-5	TRBJ2-7	many	16
CSARPARTFGTQYF	TGCAGTGCTAGACCCGCGCGGACATTTGGTACGCAGTATTTT	NA	TRBV20-1	TRBJ2-3	many	14
CASSQTPTGPDEQYF	TGCGCCAGCAGCCAAACCCCCACGGGTCCCGACGAGCAGTACTTC	NA	TRBV4-1	TRBJ2-7	NA	15
CASSIGWSYEQYF	TGTGCCAGCAGTATAGGGTGGAGCTACGAGCAGTACTTC	NA	TRBV6-2/TRBV6-3	TRBJ2-7	many	13
CASSLVGTGLDEQYF	TGTGCCAGCAGCTTAGTCGGGACAGGGTTGGACGAGCAGTACTTC	TRBD1	TRBV7-9	TRBJ2-7	few	15
CASSTGRDSRYSPLHF	TGTGCCAGCAGCACAGGGCGGGACAGCCGATATTCACCCCTCCACTTT	TRBD1	TRBV6-5	TRBJ1-6	many	16
CASSQEAGINQPQHF	TGTGCCAGCAGCCAAGAGGCGGGCATCAATCAGCCCCAGCATTTT	NA	TRBV3-1	TRBJ1-5	many	15
CAITASGVHEQFF	TGTGCCATCACGGCTAGCGGGGTCCATGAGCAGTTCTTC	TRBD2	TRBV10-3	TRBJ2-1	NA	13
CASSSDRGPYEQYF	TGTGCCAGCAGCTCGGACAGGGGGCCGTACGAGCAGTACTTC	TRBD1	TRBV28	TRBJ2-7	many	14
CASSPGGWTPLHF	TGTGCCAGCAGTCCGGGAGGGTGGACACCCCTCCACTTT	NA	TRBV27	TRBJ1-6	NA	13
CSARSGLVQNNEQFF	TGCAGTGCTAGATCGGGACTAGTGCAAAACAATGAGCAGTTCTTC	TRBD2	TRBV20-1	TRBJ2-1	many	15
CASSQGRGLFSGANVLTF	TGTGCCAGCAGCCAGGGGAGGGGCCTCTTCTCTGGGGCCAACGTCCTGACTTTC	NA	TRBV7-3	TRBJ2-6	few	18
CASSPPGTTDTQYF	TGTGCCAGCAGTCCTCCGGGAACCACAGATACGCAGTATTTT	NA	TRBV11-2	TRBJ2-3	NA	14
CASSPRQLSLETQYF	TGCGCCAGCAGCCCCCGACAATTGAGTTTAGAGACCCAGTACTTC	NA	TRBV4-1	TRBJ2-5	many	15
CASSLTGSGAEAFF	TGTGCCAGCAGCCTAACCGGGAGTGGGGCTGAAGCTTTCTTT	NA	TRBV7-9	TRBJ1-1	few	14
CASSQSGAADTQYF	TGTGCCAGCAGCCAGAGCGGGGCGGCCGATACGCAGTATTTT	TRBD2	TRBV3-1	TRBJ2-3	few	14
CASSSYGYTF	TGTGCCAGCAGTTCCTATGGCTACACCTTC	NA	TRBV12-3/TRBV12-4	TRBJ1-2	many	10
CASTTGAAKNIQYF	TGTGCCAGCACGACAGGGGCGGCCAAAAACATTCAGTACTTC	TRBD1	TRBV6-2/TRBV6-3	TRBJ2-4	NA	14
CASSPKTNQPQHF	TGTGCCAGCTCACCCAAGACCAATCAGCCCCAGCATTTT	NA	TRBV18	TRBJ1-5	NA	13
CASGDTGRSGELFF	TGTGCTAGTGGTGACACAGGGCGGAGCGGGGAGCTGTTTTTT	NA	TRBV12-5	TRBJ2-2	NA	14
CASSLARGRTEAFF	TGTGCCAGCAGCTTAGCCAGGGGGCGTACTGAAGCTTTCTTT	TRBD1	TRBV11-2	TRBJ1-1	few	14